The following is a T cell receptor beta chain sequence with its context. Its cognate antigen is unknown. Authors' analysis steps: Filtering was not the same, since immunoSEQ gave junction-only sequences without quality scores. The method was immunoSEQ multiplex PCR; TCRdb's version includes in-frame clones alone and lacks a portion of them. That table furnishes V, J and clone size, whereas the DNA furnished D and trimming. The sample gives under 750,000 clones, over 60% of which show up once; about 1.7% is in the top ten. Caucasian adults living in Nashville, Tennessee, provided all samples. Investigators divided CD4+ cells into CD45RA+ naive and CD45RA-negative memory subsets. This sample was included in a study of shared clonotypes between healthy human individuals. Study outcomes and limitations: Richness estimates generally favored naive over memory subsets.

The CDR3 loop spans 16 amino acids. In germline, CDR1 is SEHNR, CDR2 FQNEAQ (reference sequence). Trimming took 5 bases from V and 3 from J, leaving 20 bases between them. The clonotype originates from a woman between 25 and 40 years old in good health. The sequencing input was memory CD4+ T cells sorted from blood. Subset denoted: CD45RA-negative fraction. The chain is built from TRBV7-9 and TRBJ2-7; the D gene is possibly TRBD1 (6 bases). CDR3 sequence: CASSHRPRGSDYEQYF. DNA for the CDR3: TGTGCCAGCAGCCATCGTCCCAGGGGATCTGACTACGAGCAGTACTTC.